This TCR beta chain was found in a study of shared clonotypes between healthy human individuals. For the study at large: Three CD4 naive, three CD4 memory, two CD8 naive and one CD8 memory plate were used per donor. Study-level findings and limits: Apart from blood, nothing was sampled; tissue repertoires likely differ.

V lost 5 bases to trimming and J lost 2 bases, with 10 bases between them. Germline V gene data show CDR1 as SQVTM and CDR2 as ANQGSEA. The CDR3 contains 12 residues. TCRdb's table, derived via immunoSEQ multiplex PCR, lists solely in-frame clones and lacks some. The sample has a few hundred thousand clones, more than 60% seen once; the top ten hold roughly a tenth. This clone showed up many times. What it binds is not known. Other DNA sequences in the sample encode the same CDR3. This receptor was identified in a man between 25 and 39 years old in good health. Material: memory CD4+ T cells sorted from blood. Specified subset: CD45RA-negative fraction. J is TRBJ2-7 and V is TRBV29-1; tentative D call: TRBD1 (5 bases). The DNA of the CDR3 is TGCAGCGTTCGCCAGGGCGCCTACGAGCAGTACTTC. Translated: CSVRQGAYEQYF.